The 26 T cell receptor beta chains below all came from one sample that was sequenced in a study of blood T cell repertoires in COVID-19. Repertoires were generated with immunoSEQ multiplex PCR, while TCRdb's copy carries only in-frame clones and drops some. The sample contains 200,000 to 250,000 clones, 75% to 90% of which appear only once. Sequencing was performed on peripheral blood. The origin of the receptors is a woman of 80 years or more with COVID-19, enrolled during active disease.

Only one count was recorded for this clone. This chain links TRBV5-1 with TRBJ1-2; 8 nucleotides line up with TRBD1. V shed 0 bases and J 4 bases; nucleotides not matched to a gene: 5. There are 15 residues in the CDR3. CDR1 is SGHRS, CDR2 YFSETQ, per germline. The CDR3 loop reads CASSLDTGGTYGYTF. The CDR3 bases are TGCGCCAGCAGCTTGGACACAGGGGGGACCTATGGCTACACCTTC.

In its sample, this clone was seen once. The V and J genes are TRBV11-1 and TRBJ2-7; TRBD2 matches at 8 bases. CDR3 size: 14 residues. Germline lookup yields CDR1 SGHAT and CDR2 FQDESV (reference sequence). With 8 bases clipped from V and 2 bases from J, the junction kept 8 bases outside the gene matches. The CDR3 DNA reads TGTGCCAGCGCCGGGACTAGAAGGCCCTACGAGCAGTACTTC. Translated: CASAGTRRPYEQYF.

The genes are TRBV11-3 and TRBJ2-7, with 9 bases aligning to TRBD2. Germline trimming cut 1 base from V and 5 bases from J; bases unmatched to any gene: 3. The germline gives CDR1 SGHNT, CDR2 YENEEA. There are 14 residues in the CDR3. The CDR3 here is CASSLGASGNEQYF. DNA of the CDR3: TGTGCCAGCAGCTTAGGGGCTAGCGGGAACGAGCAGTACTTC.

The chain is built from TRBV21-1 and TRBJ2-5; the table's D call, TRBD2, was not checked against the DNA. TRBV21-1 is labeled a pseudogene. The CDR3 consists of 15 residues. CDR3 sequence: CASSKGGKGSETQYF. Here the CDR3 DNA reads TGTGCCAGCAGCAAAGGAGGGAAGGGTTCAGAGACCCAGTACTTC.

This clone was found a few times. The chain couples TRBV19 to TRBJ1-3; D not resolved. V lost 4 bases and J lost 1, with 8 bases in between. The CDR3 consists of 14 residues. Germline V lookup: CDR1 LNHDA, CDR2 SQIVND (reference sequence). As DNA, the CDR3 is TGTGCCAGTAGTACCGGGTCATCTGGAAACACCATATATTTT. Its translation is CASSTGSSGNTIYF.

The rearrangement joins TRBV29-1 to TRBJ1-2; TRBD1 matches at 8 bases. The trim removed 6 bases at V and 8 bases at J, leaving 5 bases unmatched. The CDR3 covers 11 residues. Looked up from germline, CDR1 is SQVTM and CDR2 is ANQGSEA. The CDR3 here is CSVGQGSGYTF. CDR3 in DNA: TGCAGCGTCGGACAGGGAAGCGGCTACACCTTC.

CDR3 amino acids: CATSRNRGSYNEQFF. In DNA form, the CDR3 reads TGTGCCACCAGCAGGAACAGGGGGTCCTACAATGAGCAGTTCTTC. This chain uses TRBV15 with TRBJ2-1; TRBD1 aligns across 8 bases. V was pared by 3 bases and J by 1 base, with 2 bases of the junction left unmatched. The CDR3 contains 15 residues. Germline loops: CDR1 LNHNV, CDR2 YYDKDF (reference sequence). Full variable domain (outside the CDR3, taken from reference TRBV15 and TRBJ2-1): DAMVIQNPRYQVTQFGKPVTLSCSQTLNHNVMYWYQQKSSQAPKLLFHYYDKDFNNEADTPDNFQSRRPNTSFCFLDIRSPGLGDTAMYLCATSRNRGSYNEQFFGPGTRLTVL.

The DNA for the CDR3 is TGTGCCAGCAGCGGTAGGCGGGCAGCGAACACTGAAGCTTTCTTT. This translates into CASSGRRAANTEAFF. This rearrangement joins TRBV3-1 (or the pseudogene TRBV3-2) to TRBJ1-1; D is unclear. CDR1 LGHDT and CDR2 YNNKEL come from the germline V gene (reference sequence). Trimming cost V 5 bases and J 1 base, with 14 bases left between them. The CDR3 runs to 15 residues.

V and J are TRBV18 and TRBJ2-7, with TRBD1 as a possible D gene (6 bases). This CDR3 is built from 16 residues. Per the germline V gene, CDR1 is KGHSH and CDR2 is LQKENI. V lost 4 bases, J lost 3 bases, and 19 bases lay in between. CDR3 region: CASSLGRGAAYYEQYF. The CDR3 bases are TGTGCCAGCTCACTGGGCAGGGGAGCTGCCTACTACGAGCAGTACTTC.

In DNA, the CDR3 is TGTGCCAGCTCACTCGCGGGGGTAAACATTCAGTACTTC. The encoded protein is CASSLAGVNIQYF. The rearrangement joins TRBV18 to TRBJ2-4; 7 nucleotides line up with TRBD2. The CDR3 extends over 13 amino acids. V dropped 4 bases and J dropped 6; count of bases not matched to a gene: 3. Germline V gives CDR1 KGHSH, CDR2 LQKENI. Using reference TRBV18 and TRBJ2-4 for the parts outside the CDR3, the full variable domain is NAGVMQNPRHLVRRRGQEARLRCSPMKGHSHVYWYRQLPEEGLKFMVYLQKENIIDESGMPKERFSAEFPKEGPSILRIQQVVRGDSAAYFCASSLAGVNIQYFGAGTRLSVL.

The chain is built from TRBV4-3 and TRBJ1-5, with D unresolved. The CDR3 spans 14 residues. CDR1 and CDR2 from the germline V gene are LGHNA and YSLEER. Trimming stripped 1 base from V and 7 bases from J, with 11 bases between. The CDR3 region has the DNA TGCGCCAGCAGCCAAGCTTTAGCGAGACAGCCCCAGCATTTT. The encoded protein is CASSQALARQPQHF.

The count of this clone is one. The chain uses TRBV5-1 and TRBJ2-7; tentative D call: TRBD1 (5 bases). Trimming shortened V by 0 bases and J by 2 bases, and 18 bases separated the two germline ends. The CDR3 runs 17 residues. Germline-derived CDR1 and CDR2 are SGHRS and YFSETQ. The CDR3 region has the DNA TGCGCCAGCAGCTTGGATAGGGGAATGGGCGTCCCCTACGAGCAGTACTTC. It yields the protein CASSLDRGMGVPYEQYF.

In nucleotides, the CDR3 is TGTGCCTGGAGTTCCCGGAGGGTGAAGAACACTGAAGCTTTCTTT. Residues: CAWSSRRVKNTEAFF. The chain couples TRBV30 to TRBJ1-1; D ambiguous. Trimming took 2 bases from V and 1 from J, leaving 14 bases between them. CDR1 and CDR2 (germline): GTSNPN, SVGIG (reference sequence). The CDR3 has 15 amino acids.

The chain employs TRBV10-3 and TRBJ1-5, with 8 bases lining up with TRBD1. With V trimmed by 2 bases and J by 6 bases, 3 bases remained unmatched. The CDR3 runs 14 residues. Per germline, CDR1 ENHRY and CDR2 SYGVKD. The CDR3, as DNA: TGTGCCATCAGTGAGGCAGGGGGCGGTCAGCCCCAGCATTTT. Encoded protein: CAISEAGGGQPQHF.

The chain employs TRBV4-1 and TRBJ2-7; perhaps TRBD1 as D (6 bases). V gave up 6 bases and J gave up 2 bases, with 14 bases separating them. This CDR3 contains 14 residues. Germline lookup yields CDR1 MGHRA and CDR2 YSYEKL. CDR3 coding DNA: TGCGCCAGCAGTTCTACAGGGCCTGCCTACGAGCAGTACTTC. This codes for CASSSTGPAYEQYF.

The rearrangement uses TRBV18 and TRBJ2-1; 7 bases match TRBD2. The V and J ends lost 5 bases and 8 bases, in that order; junction bases with no gene match: 9. The germline V gene encodes CDR1 KGHSH and CDR2 LQKENI. The CDR3 has 14 amino acids. Here the CDR3 DNA reads TGTGCCAGCTCAGGACGGACTAGTGCTGATGAGCAGTTCTTC. This sequence encodes CASSGRTSADEQFF.

The V gene is TRBV5-1, the J gene TRBJ1-2; 10 nucleotides match TRBD1. This CDR3 spans 13 amino acids. Germline lookup yields CDR1 SGHRS and CDR2 YFSETQ. Trimming took 4 bases from V and 8 from J; bases not matched to a gene: 5. The CDR3 DNA sequence: TGCGCCAGCAGCGGAGGGACAGGGGAAGGCTACACCTTC. Protein product: CASSGGTGEGYTF.

The chain combines TRBV4-1 with TRBJ2-5, with 10 bases matching TRBD1. The trim removed 4 bases at V and 0 bases at J, leaving 2 bases unmatched. Germline CDR1 and CDR2: MGHRA and YSYEKL. The CDR3 contains 15 residues. The CDR3 is CASSLGTGDQETQYF. The CDR3 DNA follows: TGCGCCAGCAGCCTAGGGACAGGGGACCAAGAGACCCAGTACTTC.

The chain has TRBV2 and TRBJ2-7; D remains ambiguous. Between the trimmed V and J ends, which lost 2 bases and 2 bases, there was a span of 13 bases. The CDR3 is made up of 15 amino acids. Germline V gene sequence: CDR1 SNHLY, CDR2 FYNNEI. The CDR3 reads CASSENTQFPYEQYF. CDR3 nucleotides: TGTGCCAGCAGTGAAAACACCCAATTTCCCTACGAGCAGTACTTC.

The V and J genes are TRBV5-5 and TRBJ2-5, with TRBD2 as a possible D gene (5 bases). The CDR3 sequence is 16 residues long. Trimming took 3 bases from V and 4 from J, leaving 19 bases between them. The germline V gene encodes CDR1 SGHKS and CDR2 YYEKEE (reference sequence). The CDR3 nucleotides read TGTGCCAGCAGCTCGGGGATTGGCACCGTCTTAGAGACCCAGTACTTC. It specifies CASSSGIGTVLETQYF.

The count of this clone is one. V is TRBV7-3 and J is TRBJ1-1, with D hard to call. The V end was cut by 0 bases, the J end by 4 bases, with 9 bases between. The CDR3 totals 14 residues. In germline, CDR1 is SGHTA, CDR2 FQGTGA. The CDR3 reads CASSLTSGSTEAFF. CDR3 coding DNA: TGTGCCAGCAGCTTAACTTCGGGGTCCACTGAAGCTTTCTTT.

This rearrangement joins TRBV6-2 or TRBV6-3 to TRBJ2-7; TRBD2 is a possible D gene (7 bases). Germline lookup yields CDR1 MNHEY and CDR2 SVGEGT. The CDR3 length is 14 residues. The ends were cut back, 3 bases at V and 0 bases at J, with 9 bases in the middle. The CDR3 here is CASSYRGASYEQYF. DNA for the CDR3: TGTGCCAGCAGTTATCGGGGGGCCTCCTACGAGCAGTACTTC.

The chain is built from TRBV5-4 and TRBJ2-3; 10 bases match TRBD2. CDR1 is SGHNT and CDR2 is YYREEE in the germline V gene (reference sequence). The V and J ends lost 4 bases and 4 bases, in that order; junction bases with no gene match: 6. There are 15 residues in the CDR3. CDR3 sequence: CASSPGLARADTQYF. CDR3 bases: TGTGCCAGCAGCCCGGGACTAGCGAGAGCAGATACGCAGTATTTT.

This clone was seen a handful of times. The chain joins TRBV24-1 to TRBJ2-7, with D possibly matching TRBD1 (5 bases). CDR1 and CDR2 from the germline V gene are KGHDR and SFDVKD. The CDR3 extends over 16 amino acids. The V end lost 12 bases, the J end lost 0 bases, and 23 bases lay between the germline ends. In nucleotides, the CDR3 is TGTGCCCACGCTGCAGGGATCCCCCGAATCTCCTACGAGCAGTACTTC. It codes for CAHAAGIPRISYEQYF.

Notes on this clone: The junction and the germline gene differ at one end; a read error may be behind it. The chain couples TRBV19 to TRBJ1-1; 7 bases match TRBD1. Per the germline V gene, CDR1 is LNHDA and CDR2 is SQIVND (reference sequence). The CDR3 extends over 12 amino acids. CDR3 DNA: TGTGCCAGTAGTATTGGGGACAGCCAAGCTCTCTTT. Protein product: CASSIGDSQALF.

The chain employs TRBV12-3 or TRBV12-4 and TRBJ1-3, with D uncertain. V was cut by 5 bases and J by 4 bases, with 9 bases left in between. The CDR3 is 13 amino acids. Here the CDR3 reads CASSPSTGNTIYF. The CDR3 DNA sequence: TGTGCCAGCAGTCCGTCGACAGGAAACACCATATATTTT.